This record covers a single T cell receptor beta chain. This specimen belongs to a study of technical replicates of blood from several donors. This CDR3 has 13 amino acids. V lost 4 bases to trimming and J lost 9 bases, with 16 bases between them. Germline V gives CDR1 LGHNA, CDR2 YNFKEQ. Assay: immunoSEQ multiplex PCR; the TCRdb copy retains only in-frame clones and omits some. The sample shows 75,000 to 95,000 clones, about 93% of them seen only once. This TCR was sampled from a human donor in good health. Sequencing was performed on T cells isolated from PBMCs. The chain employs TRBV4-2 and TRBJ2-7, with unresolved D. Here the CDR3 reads CASSLRLYRVQYF. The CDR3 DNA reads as TGTGCCAGCAGCCTAAGGTTATATCGGGTGCAGTACTTC.